In its sample, the clone carrying this TCR beta chain was seen a few times. Its specificity is not known. This sample is drawn from a study of T cells in Graves' hyperthyroidism and ophthalmopathy. Study-level background: Peripheral blood was acquired at first diagnosis, ahead of any therapy whatsoever.

Diagnosis rested on symptoms, serum thyroxine and TRAb, thyroid ultrasound, and orbital computed tomography. PBMCs were sourced from roughly 9.3 ml fresh peripheral blood. General study results and limits: Classification by a 13 V-J model distinguished ophthalmopathy from stable hyperthyroidism.

The CDR3 regions of TCR beta were amplified from RNA transcripts. First-round RT-PCR of the TCR CDR3 relied on the HTBI primer set. TCRdb processed the multiplex PCR reads anew with MiXCR; each CDR3 protein has one entry. The sample has about 760,000 distinct CDR3 sequences, about 35% seen once. Source material: blood. The TCR sequence derives from a woman in her forties with Graves' hyperthyroidism.

The CDR3 loop reads CASRPGRSSPLHF. CDR3 coding DNA: TGTGCCAGTCGACCCGGACGTTCTTCGCCCCTCCACTTT. V gene TRBV18 combines with J gene TRBJ1-6, with D hard to call. Trimming removed 9 bases at V and 13 bases at J, with 19 bases between. The CDR3 has 13 residues. Germline V gene lookup returns CDR1 KGHSH and CDR2 LQKENI.